This T cell receptor beta chain was sequenced for a study of blood T cell repertoires in COVID-19. The overall study: The United States, Italy and Spain provided the acute and convalescent COVID-19 samples. Sources were T cells, B-cell-depleted T cells, or PBMCs; the material itself was cDNA or gDNA.

Cohort 3 donors were reported recovered after two negative PCRs, clearance, or symptom resolution. The CDR3 is 16 amino acids. Germline assignment: CDR1 LGHDT and CDR2 YNNKEL (reference sequence). The V segment lost 4 bases and the J segment 8 bases; nucleotides outside the gene matches: 8. Per the original data handling: Scientists estimated how many nucleated cells there were by amplifying reference gene primers. The table came from immunoSEQ multiplex PCR; TCRdb's copy has only in-frame clones and leaves some out. V and J calls and clone size come straight from that table; D and trimming were deduced from the DNA. This table has about 320,000 clones, approximately 88% appearing once.

J is TRBJ1-6 and V is TRBV3-1 (or the pseudogene TRBV3-2); 10 bases match TRBD1. Input material: PBMCs or T cells enriched from blood (not recorded which). This clonotype originated in a man aged 25-45 years who had recovered from COVID-19. CDR3: CASSPTGGAYDSPLHF. CDR3 sequence (DNA): TGTGCCAGCAGCCCGACAGGGGGCGCGTATGATTCACCCCTCCACTTT.